This record covers a single TCR beta chain. Generated by immunoSEQ multiplex PCR, the TCRdb table keeps only in-frame clones and is missing some. Of about 430,000 clones listed, 88% are singletons. The data were obtained in a study of blood T cell repertoires in COVID-19. CDR1 and CDR2 from the germline V gene are LNHDA and SQIVND (reference sequence). CDR3 length: 15 amino acids. V lost 5 bases to trimming and J lost 4 bases; unmatched junction nucleotides: 9. This clonotype was sampled from a woman aged 25 to 39 with acute COVID-19. The rearrangement links TRBV19 to TRBJ1-2; 8 bases fit TRBD1. The sequenced material came from PBMCs or T cells enriched from blood (not recorded which). The CDR3 loop reads CASSDADRVFYGYTF. The CDR3 DNA sequence: TGTGCCAGTAGTGATGCGGACAGGGTGTTCTATGGCTACACCTTC.